Detailed here is one TCR beta chain. The study enrolled healthy HIV-negative adults without recent acute infections or vaccinations as donors. These data belong to a study of shared clonotypes between healthy human individuals. CDR1 is SGHNT and CDR2 is YYREEE in the germline V gene (reference sequence). V was clipped by 8 bases and J by 1 base; unmatched bases: 8. The length of the CDR3 is 14 residues. Assay runs were performed at deep level. Unsorted PBMC DNA was run through sequencing on ten immunoSEQ deep assay plates. Method: immunoSEQ multiplex PCR; TCRdb's copy keeps in-frame clones and lacks some. The sample includes about 490,000 clones, 81% seen only once; the top ten take about 12%.

Sequenced input: PBMCs. The clonotype comes from a woman aged 40 to 50 in good health. Some clones in this sample may be carry-over from other donors' samples. The gene calls are TRBV5-4 and TRBJ1-1; 7 bases line up with TRBD1. CDR3 in amino acids: CARSTQGENTEAFF. The CDR3 nucleotides are TGTGCCAGGAGCACCCAGGGGGAGAACACTGAAGCTTTCTTT.